These 14 T cell receptor beta chains originate from one sample sequenced in a study of T cell repertoires in cytomegalovirus infection. TCRdb ran MiXCR on the reads and lists one entry per CDR3 protein. This table has just under 300,000 distinct CDR3 sequences, about a tenth appearing once. The sequenced sample was PBMCs. The receptors here all came from a human donor in good health (CMV status not recorded). Some clones in this sample may be carry-over from other donors' samples.

The table lists this clonotype with many counts. The rearrangement joins TRBV7-3 to TRBJ2-5; D remains unclear. The length of the CDR3 is 15 residues. V was clipped by 2 bases and J by 10 bases, with 20 bases between them. Germline V gene data show CDR1 as SGHTA and CDR2 as FQGTGA. CDR3 coding DNA: TGTGCCAGCAGCTTAGAAGTGGGGTGGGGAAGCGACCAGTACTTC. Translating it yields CASSLEVGWGSDQYF.

This clonotype was counted at least ten times. CDR3 sequence: CASSFDRSTDTQYF. CDR3 nucleotides: TGTGCCAGCAGCTTTGATAGGAGCACAGATACGCAGTATTTT. The V gene is TRBV7-9, the J gene TRBJ2-3; D not certain. CDR3 length: 14 amino acids. The germline CDR1 and CDR2 sequences are SEHNR and FQNEAQ (reference sequence). Trimming stripped 3 bases from V and 0 bases from J, with 7 bases between.

This clonotype was recorded at least ten times. This rearrangement joins TRBV7-8 to TRBJ2-2; the D gene could be TRBD1 or TRBD2 (7 bases each). The CDR3 has 14 amino acids. CDR1 and CDR2 (germline): SGHVS, FQNEAQ. Trimming pared 3 bases from V and 7 bases from J, leaving 12 bases between. The CDR3 sequence: CASSFRRGGGELFF. For the CDR3, the DNA is TGTGCCAGCAGCTTTCGCAGGGGGGGCGGGGAGCTGTTTTTT.

This clonotype was recorded at least ten times. This chain connects TRBV19 to TRBJ2-2, with D unresolved. CDR1 is LNHDA, CDR2 SQIVND, per germline (reference sequence). CDR3 length: 13 amino acids. V dropped 0 bases and J dropped 5 bases, with 4 bases sitting between them. CDR3 DNA: TGTGCCAGTAGTATAGATAGAACCGGGGAGCTGTTTTTT. Translated: CASSIDRTGELFF.

This clonotype showed up many times. The chain links TRBV18 to TRBJ2-4; D tentatively fits TRBD1 or TRBD2 (5 bases each). V lost 3 bases and J 8 bases, leaving 17 bases between the germline ends. CDR1 and CDR2 (germline): KGHSH, LQKENI. The CDR3 extends over 15 amino acids. The CDR3 region has the DNA TGTGCCAGCTCACCTCCCGGGACGGCTCTTGACATTCAGTACTTC. Protein product: CASSPPGTALDIQYF.

The table lists this clonotype with a count of one. The chain combines TRBV14 with TRBJ2-7, with D perhaps assigned TRBD1 or TRBD2 (5 bases each). Per the germline V gene, CDR1 is SGHDN and CDR2 is FVKESK. CDR3 size: 15 residues. Trimming left V 4 bases short and J 2 bases short, with 15 bases between. In DNA, the CDR3 is TGTGCCAGCAGCCGCGCTCGGGACGGAGCCTACGAGCAGTACTTC. This translates into CASSRARDGAYEQYF.

This clonotype was seen only a few times. V usage is TRBV15 and J usage is TRBJ2-7; D unclear. Germline CDR1 reads LNHNV; CDR2 reads YYDKDF (reference sequence). The CDR3 length is 16 residues. Trimming cost V 4 bases and J 6 bases, with 22 bases left between them. DNA for the CDR3: TGTGCCACCAGCACTACTAAAGATAGCCTCTTCCCCGAGCAGTACTTC. Its protein is CATSTTKDSLFPEQYF.

This clonotype was picked up many times. The rearrangement uses TRBV7-8 and TRBJ1-5; D is possibly TRBD1 (5 bases). V was clipped by 5 bases and J by 2 bases, with 16 bases between them. This CDR3 comprises 16 residues. Germline CDR1 SGHVS, CDR2 FQNEAQ. CDR3 amino acids: CASSLRQTLGNQPQHF. CDR3 in DNA: TGTGCCAGCAGCCTCCGACAGACCTTGGGCAATCAGCCCCAGCATTTT.

With regard to this clonotype: One end of the junction fails to match germline, which may point to a read error. V is TRBV20-1 and J is TRBJ2-1; 10 bases line up with TRBD2. The CDR3 loop spans 16 amino acids. Looked up from germline, CDR1 is DFQATT and CDR2 is SNEGSKA (reference sequence). CDR3 in DNA: TGCAGTGCTAGAGATCCCGGACTAGCGGAATACAATAAGCAGTTCTTC. Amino acids: CSARDPGLAEYNKQFF.

The rearrangement links TRBV9 to TRBJ2-7; a weak D match, TRBD2 (6 bases). The CDR3 spans 12 residues. The germline CDR1 and CDR2 sequences are SGDLS and YYNGEE. The CDR3 reads CRTDGEEGEQYV. The CDR3, as DNA: TGTCGCACCGATGGGGAGGAGGGCGAGCAGTACGTC.

V gene TRBV29-1 combines with J gene TRBJ1-1; 9 nucleotides align to TRBD1. CDR1 is SQVTM, CDR2 ANQGSEA, per germline. Trimming cost V 3 bases and J 8 bases; bases outside gene matches: 4. This CDR3 is built from 12 residues. CDR3 nucleotide sequence: TGCAGCGTTGACAACAGGGGGCAGGAAGCTTTCTTT. Translation: CSVDNRGQEAFF.

The CDR3 loop reads CASSQDPRGGPEELFF. The DNA of the CDR3 is TGCGCCAGCAGCCAAGACCCACGGGGGGGCCCTGAGGAGCTGTTTTTT. The V gene is TRBV4-3, the J gene TRBJ2-2; 8 bases align to TRBD2. The CDR3 has 16 amino acids. After removal of 0 bases from V and 10 bases from J, the junction contained 10 bases not matched to a gene. Germline V gene data show CDR1 as LGHNA and CDR2 as YSLEER.

With regard to this clonotype: This may arise from a read error, as a much more abundant clone is one base away. This chain links TRBV9 with TRBJ1-1; D may be TRBD1 (6 bases). Germline V gene sequence: CDR1 SGDLS, CDR2 YYNGEE. This CDR3 region has 14 residues. CDR3 amino acids: CASSADPRDTESFF. The DNA for the CDR3 is TGTGCCAGCAGCGCAGACCCGAGGGACACTGAATCTTTCTTT.

This clonotype was picked up many times. The chain joins TRBV7-2 to TRBJ2-2, with 8 nucleotides matching TRBD1. This CDR3 has 16 amino acids. V shed 2 bases, J shed 3 bases, and the junction held 5 bases outside the gene matches. CDR1 and CDR2 from the germline V gene are SGHTA and FQGNSA. CDR3 DNA sequence: TGTGCCAGCAGCTTACCGGACAGGGTCGACACCGGGGAGCTGTTTTTT. Translated, it gives CASSLPDRVDTGELFF.